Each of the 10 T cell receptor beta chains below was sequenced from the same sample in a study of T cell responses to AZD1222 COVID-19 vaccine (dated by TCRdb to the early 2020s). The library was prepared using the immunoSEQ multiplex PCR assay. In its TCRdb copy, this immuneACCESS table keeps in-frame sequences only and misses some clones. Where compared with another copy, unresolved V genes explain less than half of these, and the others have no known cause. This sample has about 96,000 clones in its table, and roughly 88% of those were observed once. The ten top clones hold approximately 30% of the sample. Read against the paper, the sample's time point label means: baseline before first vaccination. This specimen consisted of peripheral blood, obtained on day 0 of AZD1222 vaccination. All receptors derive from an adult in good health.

CDR3 nucleotides: TGTGCCAGCAGCGTAGCGGCAGGGGGCATAGGAAACACCGGGGAGCTGTTTTTT. Its translation: CASSVAAGGIGNTGELFF. This sequence joins TRBV9 and TRBJ2-2; 8 nucleotides line up with TRBD1. With 0 bases clipped from V and 2 bases from J, the junction kept 9 bases outside the gene matches. Per the germline V gene, CDR1 is SGDLS and CDR2 is YYNGEE. CDR3 size: 18 residues.

In nucleotides, the CDR3 is TGTGCCAGCAGCCAACATTTGAGCTCCTACAATGAGCAGTTCTTC. It is translated as CASSQHLSSYNEQFF. This sequence joins TRBV14 and TRBJ2-1; D gene uncertain. Germline loops: CDR1 SGHDN, CDR2 FVKESK. This CDR3 contains 15 residues. V lost 2 bases, J lost 0 bases, and 8 bases lay in between.

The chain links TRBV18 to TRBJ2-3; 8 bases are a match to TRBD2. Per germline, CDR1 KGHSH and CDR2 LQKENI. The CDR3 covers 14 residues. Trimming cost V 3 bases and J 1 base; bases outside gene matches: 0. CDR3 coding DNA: TGTGCCAGCTCACCGGGACTAGGCACAGATACGCAGTATTTT. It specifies CASSPGLGTDTQYF. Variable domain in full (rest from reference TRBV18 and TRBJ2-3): NAGVMQNPRHLVRRRGQEARLRCSPMKGHSHVYWYRQLPEEGLKFMVYLQKENIIDESGMPKERFSAEFPKEGPSILRIQQVVRGDSAAYFCASSPGLGTDTQYFGPGTRLTVL.

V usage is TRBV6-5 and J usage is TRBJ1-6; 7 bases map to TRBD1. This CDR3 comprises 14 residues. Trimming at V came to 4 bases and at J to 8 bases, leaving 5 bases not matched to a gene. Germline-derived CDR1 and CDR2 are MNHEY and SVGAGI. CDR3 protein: CASSLDRRYSPLHF. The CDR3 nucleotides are TGTGCCAGCAGTTTGGACAGGCGATATTCACCCCTCCACTTT.

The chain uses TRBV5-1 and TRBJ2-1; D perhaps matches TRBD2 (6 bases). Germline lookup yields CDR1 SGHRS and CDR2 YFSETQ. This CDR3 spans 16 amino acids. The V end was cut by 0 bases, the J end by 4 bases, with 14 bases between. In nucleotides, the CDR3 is TGCGCCAGCAGCTTGGTTAGCGGCCTCCTTTACAATGAGCAGTTCTTC. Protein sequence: CASSLVSGLLYNEQFF.

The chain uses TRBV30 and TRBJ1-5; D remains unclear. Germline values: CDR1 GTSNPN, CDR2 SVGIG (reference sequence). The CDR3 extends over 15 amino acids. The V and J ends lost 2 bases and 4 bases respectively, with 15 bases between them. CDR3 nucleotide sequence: TGTGCCTGGAGTCCTGGAGCCCTGGGAAATCAGCCCCAGCATTTT. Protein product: CAWSPGALGNQPQHF.

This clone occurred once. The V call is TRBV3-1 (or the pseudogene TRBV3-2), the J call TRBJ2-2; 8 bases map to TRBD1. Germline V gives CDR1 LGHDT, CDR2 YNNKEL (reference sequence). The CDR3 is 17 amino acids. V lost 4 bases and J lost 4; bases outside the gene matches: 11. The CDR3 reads CASSRQKRTGTTGELFF. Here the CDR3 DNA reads TGTGCCAGCAGCCGACAAAAGAGGACAGGGACCACCGGGGAGCTGTTTTTT.

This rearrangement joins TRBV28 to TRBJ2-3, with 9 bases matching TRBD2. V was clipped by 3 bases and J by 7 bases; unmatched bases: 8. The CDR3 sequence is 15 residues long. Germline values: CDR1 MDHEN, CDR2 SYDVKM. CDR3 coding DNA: TGTGCCAGCAGTTTTTGGGCTAGCGGGGAGAATACGCAGTATTTT. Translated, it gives CASSFWASGENTQYF.

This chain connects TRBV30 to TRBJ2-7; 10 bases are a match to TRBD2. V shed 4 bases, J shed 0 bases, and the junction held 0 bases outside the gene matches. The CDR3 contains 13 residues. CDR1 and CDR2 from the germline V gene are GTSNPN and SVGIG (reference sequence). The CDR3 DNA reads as TGTGCCTGGACTAGCGGGGGCTCCTACGAGCAGTACTTC. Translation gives CAWTSGGSYEQYF.

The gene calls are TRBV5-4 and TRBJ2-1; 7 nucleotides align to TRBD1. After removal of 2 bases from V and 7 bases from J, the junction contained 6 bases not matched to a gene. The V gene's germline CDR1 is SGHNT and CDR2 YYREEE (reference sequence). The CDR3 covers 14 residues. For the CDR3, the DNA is TGTGCCAGCAGCTTCAGGACAGGAGCTAATGAGCAGTTCTTC. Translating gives CASSFRTGANEQFF.